This TCR beta chain was found in a study of patients and donors after allogeneic stem cell transplantation. A single record per CDR3 protein comes from TCRdb applying MiXCR to the RT-PCR reads. The sample holds hundreds of thousands of distinct CDR3 sequences, around two fifths seen once. Trimming took off 4 bases at V and 5 bases at J, with 17 bases between the two ends. CDR1 is MDHEN, CDR2 SYDVKM, per germline. This CDR3 is built from 16 residues. This clonotype was seen a few times. This chain joins TRBV28 and TRBJ2-2; D is possibly TRBD1 or TRBD2 (5 bases each). The receptor's source is a human donor who was either an allogeneic HSCT recipient or a stem cell or donor lymphocyte infusion donor (not recorded which). It is not recorded whose cells these are; they may come from a transplant donor. The sequenced material came from blood, either unsorted or a sorted T cell fraction (not recorded which). The DNA of the CDR3 is TGTGCCAGCAGTTCACTGAAAGCAGGGAGTACCGGGGAGCTGTTTTTT. Protein sequence: CASSSLKAGSTGELFF.